This T cell receptor (beta chain) was recovered during a study of blood T cell repertoires in COVID-19. The assay was immunoSEQ multiplex PCR, and TCRdb's table has in-frame clones only and misses some. Among about 84,000 clones, over 70% were seen once, and the ten largest hold roughly two fifths. The V gene end was trimmed by 6 bases and the J gene end by 3 bases; junction bases not matched to a gene: 5. This CDR3 comprises 14 residues. The germline V gene encodes CDR1 LNHDA and CDR2 SQIVND (reference sequence). Sequenced: peripheral blood. The TCR comes from a man of 80 years or more with active or convalescent COVID-19. V is TRBV19 and J is TRBJ1-5; 7 positions agree with TRBD1. The CDR3 DNA reads TGTGCCAGTAGCCTACAGGGGAACAATCAGCCCCAGCATTTT. The encoded protein is CASSLQGNNQPQHF.